What follows are 22 T cell receptor beta chains derived from one specimen sequenced in a study of radiotherapy plus CTLA-4 blockade in lung cancer. The repertoire was sequenced with immunoSEQ multiplex PCR; TCRdb's copy has only in-frame clones and lacks some. The sample contains more than 90,000 clones, roughly 80% of which appear only once. Sequencing used peripheral blood, obtained from a patient treated with radiotherapy plus ipilimumab. Receptors were obtained from a human donor with non-small cell lung cancer that progressed on radiotherapy plus ipilimumab.

DNA of the CDR3: TGTGCCAGCAGTGTAGCGGGAGGGGGGTACGAGCAGTACGTC. This codes for CASSVAGGGYEQYV. V usage is TRBV6-5 and J usage is TRBJ2-7, with 11 bases fitting TRBD2. With V trimmed by 5 bases and J by 4 bases, 4 bases remained unmatched. Per the germline V gene, CDR1 is MNHEY and CDR2 is SVGAGI. CDR3 length: 14 amino acids.

This clone has just one count. The CDR3 loop is CASSLVANTEAFF. CDR3 DNA: TGTGCCAGCAGCTTGGTAGCGAACACTGAAGCTTTCTTT. V is TRBV5-8 and J is TRBJ1-1; D not certain. The germline V and J ends were trimmed by 0 bases and 1 base, with 4 bases remaining between them. This CDR3 is 13 amino acids long. Germline lookup yields CDR1 SGHTS and CDR2 YDEGEE. Looking up the rest from reference TRBV5-8 and TRBJ1-1 gives the full variable domain: EAGVTQSPTHLIKTRGQQATLRCSPISGHTSVYWYQQALGLGLQFLLWYDEGEERNRGNFPPRFSGRQFPNYSSELNVNALELEDSALYLCASSLVANTEAFFGQGTRLTVV.

The V gene is TRBV28, the J gene TRBJ2-1; the D gene is possibly TRBD2 (6 bases). Trimming pared 5 bases from V and 13 bases from J, leaving 15 bases between. In germline, CDR1 is MDHEN, CDR2 SYDVKM. The CDR3 length is 12 residues. CDR3 sequence (DNA): TGTGCCAGCAGTCTGCTCTCGGGGGAACAGTTCTTC. Translation: CASSLLSGEQFF.

This chain joins TRBV5-1 and TRBJ2-5; D is possibly TRBD2 (5 bases). Per germline, CDR1 SGHRS and CDR2 YFSETQ. The germline V and J ends were trimmed by 0 bases and 5 bases, with 20 bases remaining between them. CDR3 length equals 17 residues. In DNA, the CDR3 is TGCGCCAGCAGCTTGGAGGGAGTACCGGGGTCATTCGAGACCCAGTACTTC. This codes for CASSLEGVPGSFETQYF.

This clone was counted a single time. The chain carries TRBV4-2 and TRBJ2-3; TRBD2 agrees at 7 bases. Losses at the gene ends were 0 bases for V and 6 bases for J; bases not matched to a gene: 12. The CDR3 consists of 17 residues. CDR1 LGHNA and CDR2 YNFKEQ come from the germline V gene. The CDR3 DNA follows: TGTGCCAGCAGCCAAGATGTGAGTAGCGGGTATCAGGATACGCAGTATTTT. Protein: CASSQDVSSGYQDTQYF.

The genes are TRBV11-2 and TRBJ1-5, with D possibly TRBD1 on 5 matching bases. CDR1 SGHAT and CDR2 FQNNGV come from the germline V gene. CDR3 length: 15 amino acids. The germline V and J ends were trimmed by 5 bases and 5 bases, with 16 bases remaining between them. CDR3 DNA sequence: TGTGCCAGCAGCCCGGGGGTGTTGGGCCATCAGCCCCAGCATTTT. Translating gives CASSPGVLGHQPQHF. Variable domain in full (rest from reference TRBV11-2 and TRBJ1-5): EAGVAQSPRYKIIEKRQSVAFWCNPISGHATLYWYQQILGQGPKLLIQFQNNGVVDDSQLPKDRFSAERLKGVDSTLKIQPAKLEDSAVYLCASSPGVLGHQPQHFGDGTRLSIL.

This clone has more than one count but fewer than ten. The chain has TRBV5-4 and TRBJ2-7; D possibly corresponds to TRBD1 (5 bases). CDR1 is SGHNT, CDR2 YYREEE, per germline (reference sequence). Trimming removed 4 bases from V and 0 bases from J, with 11 bases in between. The CDR3 has 14 residues. This chain's CDR3 is CASSERQSSYEQYF. The CDR3, as DNA: TGTGCCAGCAGCGAGAGACAGTCCTCCTACGAGCAGTACTTC.

The rearrangement links TRBV14 to TRBJ1-4, with no clear D. This CDR3 is built from 15 residues. In germline, CDR1 is SGHDN, CDR2 FVKESK. Trimming took off 2 bases at V and 5 bases at J, with 12 bases between the two ends. The CDR3 reads CASSQLGRVNEKLFF. In DNA form, the CDR3 reads TGTGCCAGCAGCCAACTCGGACGGGTAAATGAAAAACTGTTTTTT.

The chain carries TRBV15 and TRBJ2-7; unclear D gene. Trimming pared 1 base from V and 5 bases from J, leaving 9 bases between. The CDR3 has 13 residues. From germline, CDR1 is LNHNV and CDR2 YYDKDF (reference sequence). CDR3 coding DNA: TGTGCCACCAGCAGAGCCGGGTACGACGAGCAGTACTTC. It codes for CATSRAGYDEQYF.

The chain recombines TRBV4-2 with TRBJ2-7; 11 nucleotides agree with TRBD2. The CDR3 contains 15 residues. With 3 bases clipped from V and 6 bases from J, the junction kept 7 bases outside the gene matches. Germline-derived CDR1 and CDR2 are LGHNA and YNFKEQ. The CDR3 coding sequence is TGTGCCAGCAGCCATGACACCGGGACTAGCGGCGAGCAGTACTTC. As protein: CASSHDTGTSGEQYF.

V is TRBV27 and J is TRBJ2-7; the D gene is possibly TRBD1 (5 bases). CDR3 length equals 16 residues. Germline V gene data show CDR1 as MNHEY and CDR2 as SMNVEV (reference sequence). V lost 4 bases, J lost 5 bases, and 21 bases lay in between. As DNA, the CDR3 is TGTGCCAGCAGTTCTGGGTACCCAACAGGTTACGACGAGCAGTACTTC. Protein sequence: CASSSGYPTGYDEQYF.

The V gene is TRBV6-6, the J gene TRBJ2-1; D possibly corresponds to TRBD1 (6 bases). Germline CDR1 is MNHNY and CDR2 is SVGAGI (reference sequence). V was trimmed by 6 bases and J by 8 bases, leaving 14 bases between them. The CDR3 runs 13 residues. CDR3 protein: CASRSTGRDEQFF. CDR3 DNA sequence: TGTGCCAGCAGGAGTACAGGGAGAGATGAGCAGTTCTTC.

This chain uses TRBV30 with TRBJ2-7; 7 bases are shared with TRBD2. V was clipped by 0 bases and J by 6 bases; unmatched bases: 8. Germline-derived CDR1 and CDR2 are GTSNPN and SVGIG (reference sequence). The CDR3 runs to 14 residues. This CDR3 reads CAWSVTAGDGEQYF. In DNA form, the CDR3 reads TGTGCCTGGAGTGTTACCGCGGGAGACGGCGAGCAGTACTTC.

The chain couples TRBV5-4 to TRBJ2-7; 16 bases fit TRBD2. Trimming removed 3 bases from V and 6 bases from J; junction bases left unmatched: 15. Germline CDR1 reads SGHNT; CDR2 reads YYREEE (reference sequence). CDR3 length equals 19 residues. The CDR3 DNA reads TGTGCCAGCAGCTATGGAGGGACTAGCGGGAGGGCCGCAAGGCCCGAGCAGTACGTC. It codes for CASSYGGTSGRAARPEQYV.

This clone was observed a single time. The rearrangement links TRBV7-3 to TRBJ2-1; D is uncertain. CDR3 length: 13 amino acids. The V gene lost 8 bases and the J gene lost 0 bases, with 8 bases spanning the gap. CDR1 is SGHTA and CDR2 is FQGTGA in the germline V gene. The CDR3 loop reads CASLYPSYNEQFF. CDR3 DNA: TGTGCCAGCCTATACCCCTCCTACAATGAGCAGTTCTTC.

The rearrangement uses TRBV5-1 and TRBJ2-2; 7 nucleotides line up with TRBD1. Per the germline V gene, CDR1 is SGHRS and CDR2 is YFSETQ. The junction had 5 bases not matched to a gene; V was cut back by 0 bases and J by 6 bases. The CDR3 spans 15 residues. The CDR3 reads CASSLEVQGAGELFF. CDR3 nucleotides: TGCGCCAGCAGCTTGGAGGTCCAGGGGGCCGGGGAGCTGTTTTTT. Full variable domain (outside the CDR3, taken from reference TRBV5-1 and TRBJ2-2): KAGVTQTPRYLIKTRGQQVTLSCSPISGHRSVSWYQQTPGQGLQFLFEYFSETQRNKGNFPGRFSGRQFSNSRSEMNVSTLELGDSALYLCASSLEVQGAGELFFGEGSRLTVL.

The rearrangement uses TRBV14 and TRBJ2-2; 10 bases are shared with TRBD2. The CDR3 runs to 14 residues. Trimming took 5 bases from V and 6 from J; bases not matched to a gene: 3. Germline V gene sequence: CDR1 SGHDN, CDR2 FVKESK. CDR3 in DNA: TGTGCCAGCAGCTTAGCGGGAGGATCCGGGGAGCTGTTTTTT. It specifies CASSLAGGSGELFF.

This chain uses TRBV6-1 with TRBJ2-3; D might be TRBD1 or TRBD2, each matching 7 bases. CDR1 and CDR2 (germline): MNHNS, SASEGT. This CDR3 region has 16 residues. V dropped 3 bases and J dropped 1 base, with 14 bases sitting between them. The CDR3 loop is CASSENSGGGTDTQYF. DNA of the CDR3: TGTGCCAGCAGTGAGAACTCAGGGGGGGGCACAGATACGCAGTATTTT.

The chain links TRBV9 to TRBJ2-3; no reliable D call. Germline V gene data show CDR1 as SGDLS and CDR2 as YYNGEE. The CDR3 is made up of 13 amino acids. V shed 1 base and J shed 4 bases, with 7 bases lying between them. Written as DNA, the CDR3 is TGTGCCAGCAGCGTAAACAGCGCAGATACGCAGTATTTT. Protein: CASSVNSADTQYF.

This clone showed up just a few times. The chain is built from TRBV7-8 and TRBJ1-3, with a possible D match to TRBD1 (5 bases). Per the germline V gene, CDR1 is SGHVS and CDR2 is FQNEAQ. The CDR3 extends over 15 amino acids. Trimming removed 5 bases from V and 4 bases from J, with 15 bases in between. CDR3 DNA: TGTGCCAGCAGCCTAAGACGGGGGAACGGAAACACCATATATTTT. The encoded protein is CASSLRRGNGNTIYF.

The gene calls are TRBV29-1 and TRBJ2-1, with TRBD1 identical over 7 bases. CDR3 length equals 12 residues. Germline V CDR1 and CDR2: SQVTM, ANQGSEA. The DNA of the CDR3 is TGCAGTACCCGGGACAGCTACAATGAGCAGTTCTTC. This codes for CSTRDSYNEQFF.

The chain employs TRBV2 and TRBJ2-7, with D hard to call. Trimming took 6 bases from V and 7 from J, leaving 19 bases between them. The CDR3 is 14 residues long. Germline V CDR1 and CDR2: SNHLY, FYNNEI. The CDR3 nucleotides read TGTGCCAGCAGACCACCACAGTTATCGGCAGAGCAGTACGTC. Its protein is CASRPPQLSAEQYV.